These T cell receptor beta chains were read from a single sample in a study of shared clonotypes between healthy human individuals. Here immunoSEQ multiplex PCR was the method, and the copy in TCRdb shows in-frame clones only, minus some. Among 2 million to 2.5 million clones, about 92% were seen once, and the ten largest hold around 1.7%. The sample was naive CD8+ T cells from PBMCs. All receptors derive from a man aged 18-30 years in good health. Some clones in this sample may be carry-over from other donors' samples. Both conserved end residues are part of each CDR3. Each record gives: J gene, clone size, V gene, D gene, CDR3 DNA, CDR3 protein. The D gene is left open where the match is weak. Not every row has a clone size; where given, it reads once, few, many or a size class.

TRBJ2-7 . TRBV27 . TGTGCCAGCAGTTCTCGAATAGGGGACTACGAGCAGTACTTC CASSSRIGDYEQYF
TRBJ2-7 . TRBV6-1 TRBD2 TGTGCCAGCAGTGAAGGGGGTAGCGGGATCTACGAGCAGTACTTC CASSEGGSGIYEQYF
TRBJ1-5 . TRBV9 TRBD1 TGTGCCAGCAGCCCCCGGGACAGAGATAATCAGCCCCAGCATTTT CASSPRDRDNQPQHF
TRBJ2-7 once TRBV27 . TGTGCCAGCAGCTCCGGACTAGGGGGGATCTACGAGCAGTACTTC CASSSGLGGIYEQYF
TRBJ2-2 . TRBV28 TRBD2 TGTGCCAGCAGCTTCAGAGTGGGACTAGGAGCCGGGGAGCTGTTTTTT CASSFRVGLGAGELFF
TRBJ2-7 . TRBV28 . TGTGCCAGCAGTCCACCCTCGGAAGCTACCCCCTCCTACGAGCAGTACTTC CASSPPSEATPSYEQYF
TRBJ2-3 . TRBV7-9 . TGTGCCAGCACCAGGTCGAGGGCAGATACGCAGTATTTT CASTRSRADTQYF
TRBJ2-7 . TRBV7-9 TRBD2 TGTGCCAGCAGCCACCCCACGGGACTAGCGGGTGACCCTATATACGAGCAGTACTTC CASSHPTGLAGDPIYEQYF
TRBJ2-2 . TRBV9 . TGTGCCAGCACCGGTGAAGTGGGGCTAGCTGGATCGGGGGAGCTGTTTTTT CASTGEVGLAGSGELFF
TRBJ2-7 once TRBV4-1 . TGCGCCAGCAGCCATGGGGATCGGGCTAGCGTACTCTACGAGCAGTACTTC CASSHGDRASVLYEQYF
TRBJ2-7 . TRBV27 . TGTGCCAGCAGAAGATCCGGGAGCTACGAGCAGTACTTC CASRRSGSYEQYF
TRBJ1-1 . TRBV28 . TGTGCCAGCAGTCCCCCCCGGGCCAAGAACACTGAAGCTTTCTTT CASSPPRAKNTEAFF
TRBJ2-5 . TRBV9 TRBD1 TGTGCCAGCAGCGTTGGGGGACAGGGCCTCCGGGAGACCCAGTACTTC CASSVGGQGLRETQYF
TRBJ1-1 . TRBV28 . TGTGCCAGCACATCAGCAGGGCTAACTGAAGCTTTCTTT CASTSAGLTEAFF
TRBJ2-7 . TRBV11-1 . TGTGCCAGCAGCCTCTCCGAGGGGGGCGGCGGGTGGCGGGAGCAGTACTTC CASSLSEGGGGWREQYF
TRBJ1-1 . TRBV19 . TGTGCCAGTAGTATGAACCTATTGGGGCTATTGAACACTGAAGCTTTCTTT CASSMNLLGLLNTEAFF
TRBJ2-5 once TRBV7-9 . TGTGCCGGCAGCTTAACCGAATCTATAACTAGCTGGGAGACCCAGTACTTC CAGSLTESITSWETQYF
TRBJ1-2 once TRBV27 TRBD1 TGTGCCAGCAGTTTATCGCCTGGGACAGGGGCGTTATGGGACTATGGCTACACCTTC CASSLSPGTGALWDYGYTF
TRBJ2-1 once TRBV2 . TGTGCCAGCTATAACTGGGGACGAGTAAACTCCTACAATGAGCAGTTCTTC CASYNWGRVNSYNEQFF
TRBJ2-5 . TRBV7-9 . TGTGCCAGCAGGGAGGACTCAGGCGGGACCCAGTACTTC CASREDSGGTQYF
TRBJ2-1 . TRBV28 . TGTGCCACCAAGAGGGGGGGCCCCGAGCAGTTCTTC CATKRGGPEQFF
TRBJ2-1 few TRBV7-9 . TGTGCCAGCAGCTCGCCCTGGTCCAATGAGCAGTTCTTC CASSSPWSNEQFF
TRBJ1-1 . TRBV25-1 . TGTGCCAGGAGTGGGTGGAGCACTGAAGCTTTCTTT CARSGWSTEAFF
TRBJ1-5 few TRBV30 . TGTGCCTGGAGTGCCAGGCAGGAGCTTCAGCCCCAGCATTTT CAWSARQELQPQHF
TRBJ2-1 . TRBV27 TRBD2 TGTGCCAGCAGTTCGTTGACTAGCGGTCAATTAAGCTCCTACAATGAGCAGTTCTTC CASSSLTSGQLSSYNEQFF
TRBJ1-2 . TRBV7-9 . TGTGCCAGCAGCCCTGGGGGGGCCCTATACTATGGCTACACCTTC CASSPGGALYYGYTF
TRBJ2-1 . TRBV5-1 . TGCGCCAGCAGGAGGTCTCGGCGGGACTACAATGAGCAGTTCTTC CASRRSRRDYNEQFF
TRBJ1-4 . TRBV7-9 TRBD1 TGTGCCAGCAGCTTAACAGGGGGGACTAATGAAAAACTGTTTTTT CASSLTGGTNEKLFF
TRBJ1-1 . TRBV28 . TGTGCCAGCAGTTTTGCGGGGCGTGGTTCTGAAGCTTTCTTT CASSFAGRGSEAFF
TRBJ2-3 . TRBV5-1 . TGCGCCAGCAGCTTGGAACCAGGGGTGGTCCCAGATACGCAGTATTTT CASSLEPGVVPDTQYF
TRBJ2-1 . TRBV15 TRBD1 TGTGCCACCAGCAGGGGGACAGTTAGCTCCTACAATGAGCAGTTCTTC CATSRGTVSSYNEQFF
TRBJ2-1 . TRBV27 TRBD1 TGTGCCAGCAGTTTATCTAGGGGGACAGACAATGAGCAGTTCTTC CASSLSRGTDNEQFF
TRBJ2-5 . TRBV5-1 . TGCGCCAGCAGCTGGACTGTACAAGAGACCCAGTACTTC CASSWTVQETQYF
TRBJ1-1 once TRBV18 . TGTGCCAGCTCACCGGGGGCCGGGTGGAACACTGAAGCTTTCTTT CASSPGAGWNTEAFF
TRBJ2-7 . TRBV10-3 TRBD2 TGTGCCATCAGATCAACCGGGACTAGCGGGAGGTACGAGCAGTACTTC CAIRSTGTSGRYEQYF
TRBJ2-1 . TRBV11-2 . TGTGCCAGCGGCGAGAGCTCCTACAATGAGCAGTTCTTC CASGESSYNEQFF
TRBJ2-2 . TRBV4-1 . TGCGCCAGCAGCCAAGAGCGGGCCAGCCGCACCGGGGAGCTGTTTTTT CASSQERASRTGELFF
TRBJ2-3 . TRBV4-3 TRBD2 TGCGCCAGCTCGGGCTGGGGAGCGGGAGGGCTTGGGAGCACAGATACGCAGTATTTT CASSGWGAGGLGSTDTQYF
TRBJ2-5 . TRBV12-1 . TGTGCCAGCAGCTTTGGACAGGCTCAAGAGACCCAGTACTTC CASSFGQAQETQYF
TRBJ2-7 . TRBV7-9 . TGTGCCAGCAGCTCCCCCTGGGGAAACATTGACGCCTACGAGCAGTACTTC CASSSPWGNIDAYEQYF
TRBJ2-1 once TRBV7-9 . TGTGCCAGCAGCCCTGACCAATCAAGGGAGAATGAGCAGTTCTTC CASSPDQSRENEQFF
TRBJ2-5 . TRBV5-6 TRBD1 TGTGCCAGCAGCTTCAAATGGACAGGGGCGCGAGAGACCCAGTACTTC CASSFKWTGARETQYF
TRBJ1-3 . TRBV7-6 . TGTGCCAGCAGCCCCTCTGGAAACACCATATATTTT CASSPSGNTIYF
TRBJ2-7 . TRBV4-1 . TGCGCCAGCAGCCATGGTGGCAGCCCCTACGAGCAGTACTTC CASSHGGSPYEQYF
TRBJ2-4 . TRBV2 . TGTGCCAGCAGTGCAGGGACTAAAAACATTCAGTACTTC CASSAGTKNIQYF
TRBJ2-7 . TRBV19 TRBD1 TGTGCCAGTAGTAAAGTACGGGACAGGGCGAGCGAGCAGTACTTC CASSKVRDRASEQYF
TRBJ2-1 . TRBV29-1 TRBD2 TGCAGCGTTGACAATCGGCTAGCGGGAGCGTACAATGAGCAGTTCTTC CSVDNRLAGAYNEQFF
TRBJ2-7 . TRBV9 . TGTGCCAGCAGCGTTGGGGCGGCTCCCTACGAGCAGTACTTC CASSVGAAPYEQYF
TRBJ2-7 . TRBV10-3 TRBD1 TGTGCCATCAGGGGGACAGGGGGCGAATCCTACGAGCAGTACTTC CAIRGTGGESYEQYF